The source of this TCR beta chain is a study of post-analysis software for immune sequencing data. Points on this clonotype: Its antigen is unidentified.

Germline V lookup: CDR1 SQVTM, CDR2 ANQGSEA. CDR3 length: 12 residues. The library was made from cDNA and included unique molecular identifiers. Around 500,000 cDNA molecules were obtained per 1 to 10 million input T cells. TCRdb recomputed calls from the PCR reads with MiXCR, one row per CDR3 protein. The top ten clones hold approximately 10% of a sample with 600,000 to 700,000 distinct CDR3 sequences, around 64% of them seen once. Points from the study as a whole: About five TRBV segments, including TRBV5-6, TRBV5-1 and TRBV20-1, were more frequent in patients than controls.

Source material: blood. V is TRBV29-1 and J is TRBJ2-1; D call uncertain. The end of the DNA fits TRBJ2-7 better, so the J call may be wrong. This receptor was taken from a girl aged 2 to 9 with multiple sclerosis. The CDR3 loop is CSVPDWTNEQYF. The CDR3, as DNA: TGCAGCGTCCCCGACTGGACCAATGAGCAGTACTTC.